Listed here are 19 T cell receptor beta chains from one sample, sequenced in a study of naive and memory T cell subsets. Both TRBC1 and TRBC2 were covered by a beta constant-region primer of two equimolar oligonucleotides. TCRdb processed the UMI-ligation and nested PCR reads anew with MiXCR; each CDR3 protein has one entry. The data hold about 85,000 distinct CDR3 sequences, with about an eighth observed a single time. Sequencing input: central memory CD4+ T cells from blood. The receptor source for this set is a human donor in good health.

This clonotype was seen at least ten times. This chain uses TRBV12-2 with TRBJ2-5; whether TRBD2, the table's D call, matches the DNA was not checked. TRBV12-2 is shown as a pseudogene. This CDR3 comprises 14 residues. For the CDR3, the DNA is TGTGCAAGTCGATATCCGGGACTAGGGGAGACCCAGTACTTC. It translates to CASRYPGLGETQYF.

The chain links TRBV14 to TRBJ2-5; D gene unclear. Trimming removed 2 bases from V and 7 bases from J, with 11 bases in between. The germline V gene has CDR1 SGHDN and CDR2 FVKESK. The CDR3 sequence is 13 residues long. The CDR3 nucleotides are TGTGCCAGCAGCCAACGTGACTTCCGGACCCAGTACTTC. This encodes CASSQRDFRTQYF.

This clonotype has a count of ten or more. The chain links TRBV6-1 to TRBJ2-3; TRBD1 aligns across 10 bases. The germline V gene encodes CDR1 MNHNS and CDR2 SASEGT. CDR3 length: 15 residues. J gave up 2 bases and V 5 bases, and 4 bases lay outside the gene matches. The CDR3 bases are TGTGCCAGCAGTTGGGGGACAGGGGTCACAGATACGCAGTATTTT. Translated: CASSWGTGVTDTQYF.

As regards this clonotype: An end of the junction differs from the germline gene, which may be a read error. This chain joins TRBV4-3 and TRBJ2-2; a weak D match, TRBD2 (5 bases). The germline V gene has CDR1 LGHNA and CDR2 YSLEER. The CDR3 is 14 amino acids. CDR3 DNA sequence: TGCGACAGCAGCCAGGAGAGAGGGACCGGGGAGCTGTTTTTT. Translating gives CDSSQERGTGELFF.

The chain couples TRBV20-1 to TRBJ2-7, with 13 bases matching TRBD2. Trimming took 4 bases from V and 3 from J; bases not matched to a gene: 6. CDR3 length: 15 amino acids. CDR1 and CDR2 from the germline V gene are DFQATT and SNEGSKA (reference sequence). The CDR3 protein is CSAKRTSGGYYEQYF. The CDR3 nucleotides read TGCAGTGCTAAAAGGACTAGCGGGGGCTACTACGAGCAGTACTTC.

This chain's CDR3 is CASSLYLGSYEQYF. CDR3 nucleotides: TGTGCCAGCAGTTTATATCTCGGGAGCTACGAGCAGTACTTC. The chain combines TRBV28 with TRBJ2-7; tentatively, D is TRBD2 (6 bases). Looked up from germline, CDR1 is MDHEN and CDR2 is SYDVKM. V lost 1 base and J 3 bases, leaving 10 bases between the germline ends. The CDR3 contains 14 residues.

At least ten counts were recorded for this clonotype. The chain is built from TRBV15 and TRBJ2-4; 7 nucleotides match TRBD2. Unmatched junction bases numbered 6, after V lost 5 bases and J lost 5 bases. Germline lookup yields CDR1 LNHNV and CDR2 YYDKDF (reference sequence). This CDR3 region has 14 residues. The CDR3 DNA reads TGTGCCACCAGCCTCCGAGGGAGGGAAAACATTCAGTACTTC. Its protein is CATSLRGRENIQYF.

There are many counts of this clonotype. In nucleotides, the CDR3 is TGTGCCAGCAGTCTAGCGGACGCATCCTACAATGAGCAGTTCTTC. It encodes CASSLADASYNEQFF. The chain is built from TRBV28 and TRBJ2-1; TRBD2 agrees at 7 bases. There are 15 residues in the CDR3. The V and J ends lost 5 bases and 1 base, in that order; junction bases with no gene match: 5. The germline V gene has CDR1 MDHEN and CDR2 SYDVKM.

CDR3 loop: CASSQDGNSNQPQHF. CDR3 bases: TGTGCCAGCAGCCAAGATGGAAATAGCAATCAGCCCCAGCATTTT. The V and J genes are TRBV3-1 and TRBJ1-5, with D unresolved. This CDR3 spans 15 amino acids. The germline V gene has CDR1 LGHDT and CDR2 YNNKEL (reference sequence). V lost 0 bases to trimming and J lost 0 bases, with 6 bases between them.

This clonotype was picked up a small number of times. The gene calls are TRBV5-1 and TRBJ2-6; no definite D call. The V end lost 4 bases, the J end lost 0 bases, and 5 bases lay between the germline ends. The length of the CDR3 is 14 residues. Per germline, CDR1 SGHRS and CDR2 YFSETQ. CDR3 sequence: CASSGISGANVLTF. The CDR3 coding sequence is TGCGCCAGCAGCGGGATCTCTGGGGCCAACGTCCTGACTTTC.

V is TRBV19 and J is TRBJ1-2; tentatively, D is TRBD1 (5 bases). Germline CDR1 reads LNHDA; CDR2 reads SQIVND (reference sequence). V lost 6 bases to trimming and J lost 4 bases, with 21 bases between them. The CDR3 has 16 residues. CDR3 loop: CASSADTSLASYGYTF. The CDR3 nucleotides are TGTGCCAGTAGCGCGGACACGTCGTTAGCTTCCTATGGCTACACCTTC.

This clonotype was found many times. The chain couples TRBV12-3 or TRBV12-4 to TRBJ2-3; 7 bases map to TRBD1. Losses at the gene ends were 8 bases for V and 0 bases for J; bases not matched to a gene: 2. This CDR3 is built from 13 residues. CDR3 in amino acids: CASHRGSTDTQYF. For the CDR3, the DNA is TGTGCCAGCCACAGGGGCAGCACAGATACGCAGTATTTT.

This clonotype was observed at least ten times. The V gene is TRBV28, the J gene TRBJ2-1; D is ambiguous. CDR1 MDHEN and CDR2 SYDVKM come from the germline V gene. With 2 bases removed from V and 4 bases from J, the gap between germline ends came to 6 bases. This CDR3 spans 13 amino acids. The CDR3 reads CASSLPNYNEQFF. The CDR3, as DNA: TGTGCCAGCAGTTTACCTAATTACAATGAGCAGTTCTTC.

This clonotype was seen repeatedly, ten times or more. The DNA of the CDR3 is TGTGCCAGCAGCCAAGTTGTTGAAGATACGCAGTATTTT. Translated: CASSQVVEDTQYF. J is TRBJ2-3 and V is TRBV3-1; unclear D gene. CDR3 length equals 13 residues. CDR1 and CDR2 from the germline V gene are LGHDT and YNNKEL (reference sequence). Trimming removed 1 base from V and 5 bases from J, with 7 bases in between.

In its sample, this clonotype was seen many times. This chain uses TRBV28 with TRBJ2-2; no firm D call. The CDR3 sequence is 12 residues long. The germline CDR1 and CDR2 sequences are MDHEN and SYDVKM. V gave up 2 bases and J gave up 11 bases, with 9 bases separating them. The CDR3, as DNA: TGTGCCAGCAGTTTAGCCTTCGCCGAGCTGTTTTTT. As protein: CASSLAFAELFF.

This chain links TRBV6-2 or TRBV6-3 with TRBJ2-1, with 7 bases identical to TRBD2. The germline V gene encodes CDR1 MNHEY and CDR2 SVGEGT. The CDR3 length is 15 residues. The V and J ends lost 2 bases and 4 bases, in that order; junction bases with no gene match: 5. The CDR3 DNA follows: TGTGCCAGCAGTTACGGGTCTAGCGGATACAATGAGCAGTTCTTC. Protein sequence: CASSYGSSGYNEQFF.

The V and J genes are TRBV12-3 or TRBV12-4 and TRBJ2-3; tentative D call: TRBD1 (6 bases). Trimming removed 10 bases from V and 2 bases from J, with 34 bases in between. The CDR3 is 20 amino acids. Written as DNA, the CDR3 is TGTGCCACCTGGGTAGGCAGGGGCCTCACCCCTTTAAAAGCCACAGATACGCAGTATTTT. It yields the protein CATWVGRGLTPLKATDTQYF.

This clonotype has at least ten counts. The chain uses TRBV29-1 and TRBJ2-3; D unresolved. Trimming left V 4 bases short and J 3 bases short, with 2 bases between. Germline lookup yields CDR1 SQVTM and CDR2 ANQGSEA. The CDR3 is made up of 10 amino acids. The DNA of the CDR3 is TGCAGCGTTGGTACAGATACGCAGTATTTT. Encoded protein: CSVGTDTQYF.

Only a few counts were recorded for this clonotype. V and J are TRBV7-6 and TRBJ2-2, with a weak D call TRBD2 (6 bases). The CDR3 has 15 residues. Germline V gene data show CDR1 as SGHVS and CDR2 as FNYEAQ. Trimming removed 5 bases at V and 1 base at J, with 11 bases between. The CDR3 coding sequence is TGTGCCAGCAGCCCTTTGGGGGGGAACACCGGGGAGCTGTTTTTT. It translates to CASSPLGGNTGELFF. Combining the CDR3 with reference TRBV7-6 and TRBJ2-2 gives the whole variable domain GAGVSQSPRYKVTKRGQDVALRCDPISGHVSLYWYRQALGQGPEFLTYFNYEAQQDKSGLPNDRFSAERPEGSISTLTIQRTEQRDSAMYRCASSPLGGNTGELFFGEGSRLTVL.